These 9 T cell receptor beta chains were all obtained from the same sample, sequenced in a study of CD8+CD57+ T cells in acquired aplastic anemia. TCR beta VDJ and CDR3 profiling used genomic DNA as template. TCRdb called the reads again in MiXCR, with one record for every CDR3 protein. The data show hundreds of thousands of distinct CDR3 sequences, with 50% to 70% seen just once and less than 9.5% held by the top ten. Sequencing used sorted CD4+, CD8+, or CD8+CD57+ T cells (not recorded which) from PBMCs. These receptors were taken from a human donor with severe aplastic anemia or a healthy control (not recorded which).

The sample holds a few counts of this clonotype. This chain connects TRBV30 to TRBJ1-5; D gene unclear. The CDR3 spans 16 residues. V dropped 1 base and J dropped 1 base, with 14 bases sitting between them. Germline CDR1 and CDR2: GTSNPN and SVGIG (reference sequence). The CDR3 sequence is CAWSGKEVLSNQPQHF. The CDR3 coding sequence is TGTGCCTGGAGTGGAAAGGAGGTACTGAGCAATCAGCCCCAGCATTTT. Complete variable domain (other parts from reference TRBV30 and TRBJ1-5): SQTIHQWPATLVQPVGSPLSLECTVEGTSNPNLYWYRQAAGRGLQLLFYSVGIGQISSEVPQNLSASRPQDRQFILSSKKLLLSDSGFYLCAWSGKEVLSNQPQHFGDGTRLSIL.

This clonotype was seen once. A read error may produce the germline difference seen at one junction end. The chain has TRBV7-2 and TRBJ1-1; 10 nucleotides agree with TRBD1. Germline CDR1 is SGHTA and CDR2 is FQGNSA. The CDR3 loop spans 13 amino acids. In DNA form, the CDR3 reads TGTGCCGGCAGCTTGGACAGGGGGACTGAAGCTTTCTTT. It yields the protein CAGSLDRGTEAFF.

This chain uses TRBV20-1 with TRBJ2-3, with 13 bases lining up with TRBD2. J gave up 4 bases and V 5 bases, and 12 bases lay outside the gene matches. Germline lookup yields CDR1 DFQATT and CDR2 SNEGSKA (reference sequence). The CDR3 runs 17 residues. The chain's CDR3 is CSASGTSGAAGPDTQYF. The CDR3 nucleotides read TGCAGTGCTTCCGGGACTAGCGGGGCCGCGGGGCCAGATACGCAGTATTTT.

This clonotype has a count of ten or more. The CDR3 sequence: CASSQGTELFGYTF. The CDR3 region has the DNA TGCGCCAGCAGCCAAGGGACGGAGCTTTTTGGCTACACCTTC. This rearrangement joins TRBV4-3 to TRBJ1-2; D gene unclear. The CDR3 consists of 14 residues. In germline, CDR1 is LGHNA, CDR2 YSLEER. The V end was cut by 1 base, the J end by 7 bases, with 13 bases between.

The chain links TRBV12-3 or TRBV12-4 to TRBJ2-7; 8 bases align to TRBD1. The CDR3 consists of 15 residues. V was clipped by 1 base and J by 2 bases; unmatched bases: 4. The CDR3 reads CASSLGVRGPYEQYF. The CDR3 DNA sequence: TGTGCCAGCAGTTTAGGGGTCAGGGGGCCCTACGAGCAGTACTTC.

The DNA of the CDR3 is TGTGCCAGCAGCTACTTGCCGACAGGGGATGGCTACACCTTC. It specifies CASSYLPTGDGYTF. The chain employs TRBV7-8 and TRBJ1-2; 8 positions match TRBD1. After removal of 4 bases from V and 6 bases from J, the junction contained 7 bases not matched to a gene. The CDR3 consists of 14 residues. The germline V gene has CDR1 SGHVS and CDR2 FQNEAQ.

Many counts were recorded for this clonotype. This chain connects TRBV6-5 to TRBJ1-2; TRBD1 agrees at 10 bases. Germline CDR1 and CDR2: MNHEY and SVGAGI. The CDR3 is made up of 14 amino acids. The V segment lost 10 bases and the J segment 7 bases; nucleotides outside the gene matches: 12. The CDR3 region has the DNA TGTGCCATATACAAGACAGGGGGCGGGTCTGGCTACACCTTC. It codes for CAIYKTGGGSGYTF.

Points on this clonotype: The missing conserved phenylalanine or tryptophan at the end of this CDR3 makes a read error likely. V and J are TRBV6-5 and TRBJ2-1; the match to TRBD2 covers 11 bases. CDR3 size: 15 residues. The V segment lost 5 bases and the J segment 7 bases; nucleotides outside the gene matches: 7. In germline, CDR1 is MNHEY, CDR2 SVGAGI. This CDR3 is CASSISGGVLNEQFY. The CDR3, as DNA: TGTGCCAGCAGTATTAGCGGGGGGGTTTTAAATGAGCAGTTCTAC.

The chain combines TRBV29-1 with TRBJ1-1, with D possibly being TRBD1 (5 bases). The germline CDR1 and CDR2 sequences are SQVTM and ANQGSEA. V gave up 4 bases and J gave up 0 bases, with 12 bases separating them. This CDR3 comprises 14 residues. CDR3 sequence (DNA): TGCAGCGTTGCCGGGACCGCCGTGAACACTGAAGCTTTCTTT. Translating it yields CSVAGTAVNTEAFF.